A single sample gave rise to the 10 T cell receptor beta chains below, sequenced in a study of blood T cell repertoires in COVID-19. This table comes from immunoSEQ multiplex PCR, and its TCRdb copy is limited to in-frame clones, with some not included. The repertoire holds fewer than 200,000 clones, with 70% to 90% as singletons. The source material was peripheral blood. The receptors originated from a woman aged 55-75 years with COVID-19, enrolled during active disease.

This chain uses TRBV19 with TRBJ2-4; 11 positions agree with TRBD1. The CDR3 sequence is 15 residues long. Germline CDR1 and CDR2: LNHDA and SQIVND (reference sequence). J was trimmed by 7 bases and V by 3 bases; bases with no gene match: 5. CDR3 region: CASSIKDRGPNIQYF. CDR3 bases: TGTGCCAGTAGTATCAAGGACAGGGGGCCCAACATTCAGTACTTC. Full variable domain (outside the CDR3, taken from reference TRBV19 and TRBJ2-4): DGGITQSPKYLFRKEGQNVTLSCEQNLNHDAMYWYRQDPGQGLRLIYYSQIVNDFQKGDIAEGYSVSREKKESFPLTVTSAQKNPTAFYLCASSIKDRGPNIQYFGAGTRLSVL.

This CDR3 reads CASSHTIIQGNYGYTF. The CDR3 nucleotides are TGTGCCAGTAGTCACACCATTATACAGGGTAACTATGGCTACACCTTC. The gene calls are TRBV19 and TRBJ1-2, with D perhaps TRBD1 (6 bases). Trimming left V 5 bases short and J 1 base short, with 17 bases between. The CDR3 runs to 16 residues. Per germline, CDR1 LNHDA and CDR2 SQIVND (reference sequence).

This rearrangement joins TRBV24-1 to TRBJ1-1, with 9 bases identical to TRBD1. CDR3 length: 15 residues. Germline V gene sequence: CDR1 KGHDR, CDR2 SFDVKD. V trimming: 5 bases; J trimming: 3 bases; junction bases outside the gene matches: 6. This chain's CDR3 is CATSGRQGVDTEAFF. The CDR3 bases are TGTGCCACCAGTGGGAGACAGGGGGTGGACACTGAAGCTTTCTTT.

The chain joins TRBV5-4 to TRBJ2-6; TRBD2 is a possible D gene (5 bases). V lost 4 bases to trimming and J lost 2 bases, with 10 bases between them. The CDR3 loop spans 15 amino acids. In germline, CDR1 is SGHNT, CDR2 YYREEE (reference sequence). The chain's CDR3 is CASSGGGTGANVLTF. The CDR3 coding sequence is TGTGCCAGCAGCGGAGGAGGAACTGGGGCCAACGTCCTGACTTTC.

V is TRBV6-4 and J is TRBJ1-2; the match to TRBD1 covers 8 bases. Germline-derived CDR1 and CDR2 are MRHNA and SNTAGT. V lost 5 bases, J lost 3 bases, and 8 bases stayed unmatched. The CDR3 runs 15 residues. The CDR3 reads CASSYRQGSDYGYTF. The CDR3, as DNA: TGTGCCAGCAGTTACAGACAGGGGAGCGACTATGGCTACACCTTC.

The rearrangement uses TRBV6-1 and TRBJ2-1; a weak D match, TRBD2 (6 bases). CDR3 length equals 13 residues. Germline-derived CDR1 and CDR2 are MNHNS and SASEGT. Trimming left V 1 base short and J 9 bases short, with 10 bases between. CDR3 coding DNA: TGTGCCAGCAGTGAAGGATGGCGGGGTGAGCAGTTCTTC. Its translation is CASSEGWRGEQFF.

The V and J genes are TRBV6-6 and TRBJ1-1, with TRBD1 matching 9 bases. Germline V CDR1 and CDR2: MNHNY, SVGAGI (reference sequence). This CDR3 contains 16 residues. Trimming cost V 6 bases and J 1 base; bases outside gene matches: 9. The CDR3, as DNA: TGTGCCAGCAGCACACACAGGGGGCGAAAGAACACTGAAGCTTTCTTT. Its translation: CASSTHRGRKNTEAFF.

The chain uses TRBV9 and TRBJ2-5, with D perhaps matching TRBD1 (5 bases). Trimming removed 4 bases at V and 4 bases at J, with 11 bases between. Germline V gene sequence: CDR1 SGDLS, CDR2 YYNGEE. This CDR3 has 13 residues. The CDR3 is CASSSRATETQYF. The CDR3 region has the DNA TGTGCCAGCAGCTCCAGGGCCACAGAGACCCAGTACTTC.

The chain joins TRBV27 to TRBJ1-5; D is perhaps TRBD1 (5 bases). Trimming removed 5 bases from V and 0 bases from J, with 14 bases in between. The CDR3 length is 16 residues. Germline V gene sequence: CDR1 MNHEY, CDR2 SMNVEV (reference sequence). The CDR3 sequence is CASSPGGGYSNQPQHF. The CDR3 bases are TGTGCCAGCAGTCCCGGGGGAGGGTATAGCAATCAGCCCCAGCATTTT.

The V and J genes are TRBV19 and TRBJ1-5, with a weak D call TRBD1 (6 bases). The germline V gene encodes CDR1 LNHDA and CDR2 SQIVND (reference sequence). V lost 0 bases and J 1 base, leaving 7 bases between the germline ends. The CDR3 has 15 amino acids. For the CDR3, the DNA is TGTGCCAGTAGTATAGACAGGGGCAGCAATCAGCCCCAGCATTTT. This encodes CASSIDRGSNQPQHF.